Sequencing of this TCR beta chain was carried out in a study of human T cells and chemical hapten exposure. Study at large: A 2 cm by 2 cm inner upper arm patch received 2% DPC for sensitization. Patch tests applied 0.01% DPC to the upper back, read at 6 days. Study results and limitations: Significantly more large CDR3 similarity clusters arose among expanded TCRs than among controls.

For this clonotype: Its antigen remains unidentified.

TCRdb called the RACE reads again in MiXCR, with one record for every CDR3 protein. The data show under 300,000 distinct CDR3 sequences, about 9.4% seen once. This CDR3 spans 15 amino acids. V trimming: 2 bases; J trimming: 2 bases; junction bases outside the gene matches: 4. Germline V gene lookup returns CDR1 SEHNR and CDR2 FQNEAQ (reference sequence). As to time point: pre-sensitization, week 0. Treatment described: therapeutic diphenylcyclopropenone sensitization with weekly scalp DPC. RNA extraction used unfractionated whole blood as the source of total RNA. The origin of this receptor is a woman in her 40s with alopecia areata. Some clones in this sample may be carry-over from other donors' samples. This chain joins TRBV7-9 and TRBJ2-5; 8 bases align to TRBD2. The sequenced sample was whole blood, obtained in connection with sensitization to the hapten diphenylcyclopropenone (DPC). The CDR3 DNA reads as TGTGCCAGCAGCTTATTAGCGGGGACACAAGAGACCCAGTACTTC. Amino acids: CASSLLAGTQETQYF.